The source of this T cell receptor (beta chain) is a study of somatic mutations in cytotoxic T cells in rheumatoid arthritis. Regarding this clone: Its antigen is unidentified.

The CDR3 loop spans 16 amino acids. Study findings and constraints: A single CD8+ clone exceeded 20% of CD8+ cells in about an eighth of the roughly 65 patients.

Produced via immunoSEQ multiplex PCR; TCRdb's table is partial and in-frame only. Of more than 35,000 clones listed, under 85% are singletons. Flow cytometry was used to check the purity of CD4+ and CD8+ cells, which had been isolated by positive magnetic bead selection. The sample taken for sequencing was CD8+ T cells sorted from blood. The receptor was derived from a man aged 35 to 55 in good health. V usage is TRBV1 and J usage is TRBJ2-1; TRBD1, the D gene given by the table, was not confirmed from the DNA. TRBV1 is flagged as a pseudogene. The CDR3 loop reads CTSSSEQQGEVNEQFF. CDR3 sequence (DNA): TGCACCAGCAGCTCTGAACAGCAGGGGGAGGTCAATGAGCAGTTCTTC.